These T cell receptor beta chains were read from a single sample in a study of identifying expanded T cells in peripheral blood. Only in-frame clones appear in the TCRdb table, and some are missing; sequencing was by immunoSEQ multiplex PCR. The data contain tens of thousands of clones, roughly 89% of them seen just once; the ten biggest clones take up about 18%. Sequenced input: blood. Receptors were obtained from a person between 18 and 70 years old in good health. The CDR3 runs from the conserved cysteine through the conserved F or W. D genes are given only for firm matches. The size entry is marked missing in some rows and otherwise reads once, few, many or a size class.

CDR3 length: 14; V gene: TRBV6-5; J gene: TRBJ1-2; clone size: many; D gene: NA; CDR3 protein: CASSYTGAGWGYTF; CDR3 DNA: TGTGCCAGCAGTTACACAGGCGCCGGCTGGGGCTACACCTTC
CDR3 length: 15; V gene: TRBV5-1; J gene: TRBJ1-2; clone size: NA; D gene: NA; CDR3 protein: CASSLDGPGGTGYTF; CDR3 DNA: TGCGCCAGCAGCTTGGATGGTCCCGGGGGCACTGGCTACACCTTC
CDR3 length: 15; V gene: TRBV7-2; J gene: TRBJ2-1; clone size: few; D gene: NA; CDR3 protein: CASSLVAGAYNEQFF; CDR3 DNA: TGTGCCAGCAGCTTAGTGGCGGGGGCTTACAATGAGCAGTTCTTC
CDR3 length: 13; V gene: TRBV7-9; J gene: TRBJ1-1; clone size: NA; D gene: NA; CDR3 protein: CASSPLSGAEAFF; CDR3 DNA: TGTGCCAGCAGCCCCCTCTCGGGGGCTGAAGCTTTCTTT
CDR3 length: 14; V gene: TRBV5-6; J gene: TRBJ2-7; clone size: NA; D gene: NA; CDR3 protein: CASSLGSSSYEQYF; CDR3 DNA: TGTGCCAGCAGCTTGGGGTCTAGCTCCTACGAGCAGTACTTC
CDR3 length: 14; V gene: TRBV9; J gene: TRBJ1-5; clone size: NA; D gene: TRBD1; CDR3 protein: CASSTGQRNQPQHF; CDR3 DNA: TGTGCCAGCAGCACGGGACAGCGAAATCAGCCCCAGCATTTT
CDR3 length: 17; V gene: TRBV18; J gene: TRBJ1-1; clone size: NA; D gene: NA; CDR3 protein: CASSPVSGGGRGTEAFF; CDR3 DNA: TGTGCCAGCTCACCTGTTTCGGGCGGGGGGCGAGGCACTGAAGCTTTCTTT
CDR3 length: 15; V gene: TRBV7-2; J gene: TRBJ2-7; clone size: NA; D gene: TRBD2; CDR3 protein: CASSVAGTSGSVQYF; CDR3 DNA: TGTGCCAGCAGCGTAGCGGGGACTAGCGGGAGTGTGCAGTACTTC
CDR3 length: 15; V gene: TRBV4-3; J gene: TRBJ2-2; clone size: NA; D gene: TRBD1; CDR3 protein: CASSFPGDRGPELFF; CDR3 DNA: TGCGCCAGCAGTTTCCCAGGTGACAGGGGGCCCGAGCTGTTTTTT
CDR3 length: 16; V gene: TRBV7-8; J gene: TRBJ2-1; clone size: NA; D gene: NA; CDR3 protein: CASSLVGGLGEGEQFF; CDR3 DNA: TGTGCCAGCAGCTTAGTTGGCGGCCTCGGGGAAGGAGAGCAGTTCTTC
CDR3 length: 13; V gene: TRBV9; J gene: TRBJ1-3; clone size: few; D gene: NA; CDR3 protein: CASSYGPGNTIYF; CDR3 DNA: TGTGCCAGCAGCTATGGGCCTGGAAACACCATATATTTT
CDR3 length: 14; V gene: TRBV7-8; J gene: TRBJ2-7; clone size: NA; D gene: TRBD1; CDR3 protein: CASSLAGQGYEQYF; CDR3 DNA: TGTGCCAGCAGCTTAGCGGGACAGGGCTACGAGCAGTACTTC
CDR3 length: 14; V gene: TRBV6-4; J gene: TRBJ2-7; clone size: NA; D gene: NA; CDR3 protein: CASSDVLSDYEQYF; CDR3 DNA: TGTGCCAGCAGTGACGTTCTGAGCGACTACGAGCAGTACTTC
CDR3 length: 14; V gene: TRBV4-3; J gene: TRBJ2-2; clone size: NA; D gene: NA; CDR3 protein: CASSQGADTGELFF; CDR3 DNA: TGCGCCAGCAGCCAGGGGGCGGACACCGGGGAGCTGTTTTTT
CDR3 length: 13; V gene: TRBV5-4; J gene: TRBJ2-7; clone size: NA; D gene: NA; CDR3 protein: CASRTTASYEQYF; CDR3 DNA: TGTGCCAGCAGAACAACTGCCTCCTACGAGCAGTACTTC
CDR3 length: 17; V gene: TRBV4-3; J gene: TRBJ1-2; clone size: NA; D gene: NA; CDR3 protein: CASSQDRLDKANYGYTF; CDR3 DNA: TGCGCCAGCAGCCAAGATCGCTTAGACAAAGCTAACTATGGCTACACCTTC
CDR3 length: 12; V gene: TRBV11-1; J gene: TRBJ1-1; clone size: NA; D gene: NA; CDR3 protein: CAASGENTEAFF; CDR3 DNA: TGTGCCGCCTCGGGGGAGAACACTGAAGCTTTCTTT
CDR3 length: 14; V gene: TRBV4-3; J gene: TRBJ2-1; clone size: NA; D gene: NA; CDR3 protein: CASSLAQSYNEQFF; CDR3 DNA: TGCGCCAGCAGCCTGGCGCAATCCTACAATGAGCAGTTCTTC
CDR3 length: 16; V gene: TRBV9; J gene: TRBJ2-1; clone size: NA; D gene: NA; CDR3 protein: CASSVWAGSSYNEQFF; CDR3 DNA: TGTGCCAGCAGCGTATGGGCGGGGAGCTCCTACAATGAGCAGTTCTTC